Given below is one TCR beta chain in context. With random hexamers, reverse transcription was performed on roughly 0.5 to 1 ug of RNA. The amplification used immunoSEQ multiplex PCR on TCR beta CDR3; it spanned 54 Vbeta and 13 Jbeta. One entry per CDR3 protein results from TCRdb running MiXCR on the immunoSEQ multiplex PCR reads. The sample contains over 350,000 distinct CDR3 sequences, around 85% of which appear only once. V was shortened by 4 bases and J by 0 bases, with 16 bases between the two germline ends. The CDR3 has 16 amino acids. The germline V gene has CDR1 MNHNS and CDR2 SASEGT. The record originates from a study of CD8 T cells in Susac syndrome.

The clonotype was recovered from a human donor with multiple sclerosis. The sequencing input was CD8+ T cells from PBMCs. This rearrangement joins TRBV6-1 to TRBJ2-7; a possible D gene is TRBD2 (5 bases). The CDR3 DNA sequence: TGTGCCAGCAGTGCTCTGGGGAGAGGAGGCTCCTACGAGCAGTACTTC. Translated: CASSALGRGGSYEQYF.